This T cell receptor beta chain derives from a study of OX40 agonist ivuxolimab in advanced cancers. Study at large: Prior anti-PD-1, anti-PD-L1 or anti-CTLA-4 therapy did not bar entry, and more than 35% had some. Three patients responded partially, comprising one with hepatocellular carcinoma and two with cutaneous melanoma.

Regarding the study as a whole: Nonresponders included some who also had low normalized T-cell clonal expansion.

Autoimmune disease history or systemic immunosuppression led to patients being barred. CDR3 length equals 14 residues. Per the germline V gene, CDR1 is SEHNR and CDR2 is FQNEAQ (reference sequence). V shed 2 bases and J 7 bases; nucleotides not matched to a gene: 5. Of note for this clone: Its antigen is as yet unknown.

Repertoires were generated with immunoSEQ multiplex PCR, while TCRdb's copy carries only in-frame clones and drops some. There are fewer than 75,000 clones in the sample; approximately 89% occur only once, and roughly 2.4% lies in the top ten. The sequenced sample was CD4+ or CD8+ T cells sorted from blood, obtained in a trial of the OX40 agonist ivuxolimab. The chain has TRBV7-9 and TRBJ2-3; 8 bases fit TRBD2. The TCR comes from an adult with an advanced solid tumor such as melanoma, head and neck, liver or kidney cancer. DNA of the CDR3: TGTGCCAGCAGCTTAAAGCGGGAGCAAAATACGCAGTATTTT. It yields the protein CASSLKREQNTQYF.